This note documents a single T cell receptor beta chain sequence. This clonotype was counted many times. What antigen it recognizes has not been identified. Per-nucleotide qualities are absent, and no much larger clonotype sits a single base away. The library was produced with multiplex PCR. The run used an Illumina HiSeq 2500. TCRbeta libraries were built by three rounds of nested PCR using primers (Table S4), following protocols modified from ARM-PCR. Before sequencing, PCR products of 200-500 bp were excised from the gel and purified with the QIAquick gel extraction kit. As for the original processing: Reads were cleaned with Trimmomatic, merged with FLASH into complete CDR3 sequences, and assigned to V(D)J germline segments with MiTCR. VDJtools was used to compute clonal diversity as the inverse Simpson's index. Productive reads were defined as in-frame sequences without a premature stop codon. TCRdb redid the processing of the public reads, applying fastp at Q25 and MiXCR, and retained in-frame beta chains. When rows share a CDR3 protein, they turn into one entry using the most common DNA and genes. The V and J calls here are based on TCRdb, not the publication. The sample profile shows approximately 90,000 distinct CDR3 sequences; around 76% of them were found once. The top ten clonotypes cover 20% to 25% of the sample.

The record originates from a study of tumor and adjacent non-tumor tissue in lung cancer (dated by TCRdb to 2016 to 2018). Regarding the research as a whole: By cancer type, the cohort comprised approximately 12 adenocarcinoma patients, 2 squamous cell carcinoma patients and 1 small cell lung cancer patient. Around 30 paired specimens, one tumor and one normal lung sample per patient, were profiled by TCRbeta CDR3 sequencing. In total, sequencing yielded 125,075,908 productive TCRbeta reads, which works out to an average of approximately 4 million reads per sample. The approximately 15 patients were aged about 30 to 76 years, included some 10 men and 5 women, and had TNM stage I to III disease. Bulk TCRbeta repertoires were compared between lung tumor tissue and matched distant non-tumor lung tissue obtained from more than 12 lung cancer patients.

What the work shows at the level of the full study, not this receptor alone: In normal lung, the top 100 clones accounted for a significantly larger cumulative share of the repertoire than in tumor tissue. Only roughly 14 patients were included in the cohort, and the need for larger samples and more detailed clinical data was noted by the authors. Younger patients had significantly higher TCR diversity, and higher tumor TCR diversity was associated with shorter overall and disease-free survival. Significantly higher TCR diversity (inverse Simpson) was observed in tumor tissue than in normal lung tissue (approximately 430 vs 150, P = 0.0075, Mann-Whitney U test). The sequencing platform is not named in the methods, and unique molecular identifiers are not mentioned. Because peripheral blood was not sequenced, blood TCRbeta repertoires in the lung cancer patients of the study were not examined.

A distance of 13 bases separates the germline ends of V and J, which lose 2 bases and 3 bases respectively. The CDR3 starts with the cysteine, ends with the phenylalanine, and has 15 residues. Of the read, only the CDR3 DNA is kept; its 45 bases are in frame from base 1. RNA was extracted from bulk unsorted tissue and checked for quality with a NanoDrop ND-1000 and an Agilent 2100. For the normal lung samples, distant non-tumor tissue was collected more than 3 cm away from the tumor edge. Newly diagnosed lung cancer patients without prior chemotherapy who had been admitted for thoracic surgery in China between August and November 2014 were enrolled as donors. The study excluded patients who had received radiotherapy or chemotherapy before or who had another cancer at the same time. Surgical tissue pieces of about 1-2.1 cm3 were preserved in RNAlater solution and were kept at -80 degrees C until use.

The sample taken for sequencing was distant non-tumor lung tissue. The receptor was isolated from a woman aged 50 to 60 with non-small cell lung cancer. The chain employs TRBV12-3 or TRBV12-4 and TRBJ2-5; no confident D gene assignment can be made. The CDR3 here reads CASSLFASVKETQYF. Read as DNA, the sequence is TGTGCCAGCAGTTTATTCGCGTCAGTAAAAGAGACCCAGTACTTC.